Listed here is a single TCR beta chain. Original methodology: Amplification from reference gene primers served as the basis for estimated nucleated cell counts. TCRdb's copy holds only in-frame clones and misses some; the assay was immunoSEQ multiplex PCR. That table gives V, J and clone size, and the DNA gave D and trimming. This repertoire shows 48,000 or so clones, more than 75% found once; its top ten account for less than 6.5%. V lost 5 bases and J lost 13, with 14 bases in between. The length of the CDR3 is 10 residues. From germline, CDR1 is GTSNPN and CDR2 SVGIG (reference sequence). The sample originates from a study of blood T cell repertoires in COVID-19.

The rearrangement uses TRBV30 and TRBJ1-1; TRBD1 is a possible D gene (5 bases). The sequence was collected from a woman aged 55-70 years with acute or convalescent COVID-19. The sequencing input was peripheral blood. This CDR3 is CAWGPTVHFF. The CDR3 DNA reads as TGTGCCTGGGGACCGACAGTGCATTTCTTT.